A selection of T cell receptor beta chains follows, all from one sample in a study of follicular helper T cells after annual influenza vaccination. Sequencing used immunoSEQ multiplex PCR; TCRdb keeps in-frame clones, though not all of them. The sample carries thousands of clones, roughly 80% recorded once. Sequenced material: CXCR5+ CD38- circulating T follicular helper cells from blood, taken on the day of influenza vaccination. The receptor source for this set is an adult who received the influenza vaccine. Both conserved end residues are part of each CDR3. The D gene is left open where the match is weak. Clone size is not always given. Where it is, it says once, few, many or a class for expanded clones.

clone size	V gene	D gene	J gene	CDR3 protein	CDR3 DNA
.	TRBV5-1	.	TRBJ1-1	CATNRDTNTEAFF	TGCGCCACCAACCGGGACACGAACACTGAAGCTTTCTTT
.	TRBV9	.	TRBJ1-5	CASSPDPRSNQPQHF	TGTGCCAGCAGCCCCGACCCTCGTAGCAATCAGCCCCAGCATTTT
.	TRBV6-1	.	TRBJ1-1	CASSERQLGRGKRIAEAFF	TGTGCCAGCAGTGAGAGACAGCTGGGACGAGGAAAAAGAATCGCTGAAGCTTTCTTT
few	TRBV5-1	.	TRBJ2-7	CASSLERRDEQYF	TGCGCCAGCAGCTTGGAGCGCCGGGACGAGCAGTACTTC
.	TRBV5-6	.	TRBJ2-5	CASSLGVETQYF	TGTGCCAGCAGCCTGGGGGTAGAGACCCAGTACTTC
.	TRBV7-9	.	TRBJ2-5	CASSQGAKETQYF	TGTGCCAGCAGCCAAGGCGCCAAGGAGACCCAGTACTTC
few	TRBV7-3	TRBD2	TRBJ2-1	CASSAAGTSSYNEQFF	TGTGCCAGCAGCGCAGCGGGGACGAGCTCCTACAATGAGCAGTTCTTC
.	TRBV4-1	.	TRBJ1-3	CASSQVDTSPGNTIYF	TGCGCCAGCAGCCAAGTGGACACCTCTCCTGGAAACACCATATATTTT
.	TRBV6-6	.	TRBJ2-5	CASSQAPTGETQYF	TGTGCCAGCAGCCAAGCCCCGACGGGAGAGACCCAGTACTTC
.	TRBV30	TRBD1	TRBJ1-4	CAWSARTGVREKLFF	TGTGCCTGGAGTGCTCGGACAGGGGTACGGGAAAAACTGTTTTTT
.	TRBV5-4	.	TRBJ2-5	CASSLEGAKTQYF	TGTGCCAGCAGCTTAGAGGGAGCAAAGACCCAGTACTTC
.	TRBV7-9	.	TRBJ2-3	CASSSITDTQYF	TGTGCCAGCAGCTCAATCACAGATACGCAGTATTTT
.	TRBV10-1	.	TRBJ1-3	CANLYTIYF	TGCGCCAACCTTTACACCATATATTTT
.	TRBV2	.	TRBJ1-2	CASSEALGTTRGYTF	TGTGCCAGCAGTGAAGCGCTTGGGACGACCAGGGGCTACACCTTC
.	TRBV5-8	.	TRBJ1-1	CASSLPTGAMNTEAFF	TGTGCCAGCAGCTTGCCGACAGGAGCTATGAACACTGAAGCTTTCTTT
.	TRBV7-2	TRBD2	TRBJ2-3	CASSLGLTSGRSDTQYF	TGTGCCAGCAGCTTAGGGCTGACTAGCGGGAGATCAGATACGCAGTATTTT
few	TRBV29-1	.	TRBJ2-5	CSVGSSGETQYF	TGCAGCGTAGGGAGCAGCGGGGAGACCCAGTACTTC
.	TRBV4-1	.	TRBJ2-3	CASSRTWGSYSDTQYF	TGCGCCAGCAGCCGAACTTGGGGTAGTTATTCAGATACGCAGTATTTT
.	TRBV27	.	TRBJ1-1	CASSPPWAPNTEAFF	TGTGCCAGCAGCCCGCCGTGGGCACCCAACACTGAAGCTTTCTTT
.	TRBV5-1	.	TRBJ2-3	CASREQGTVTDTQYF	TGCGCCAGCCGAGAACAGGGGACTGTCACAGATACGCAGTATTTT
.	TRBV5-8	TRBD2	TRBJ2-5	CASSHAVGRGGETQYF	TGTGCCAGCAGCCACGCCGTGGGGAGGGGTGGGGAGACCCAGTACTTC
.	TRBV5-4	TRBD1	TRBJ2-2	CASSRDRVGNTGELFF	TGTGCCAGCAGCCGGGACAGGGTGGGTAACACCGGGGAGCTGTTTTTT
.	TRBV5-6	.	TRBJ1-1	CASSGSGTANTEAFF	TGTGCCAGCAGCGGCTCCGGGACGGCGAACACTGAAGCTTTCTTT